These T cell receptor beta chains were read from a single sample in a study of cytomegalovirus exposure and HLA in healthy donors. Profiling relied on immunoSEQ multiplex PCR, and the TCRdb table lists in-frame clones only, not all of them. This table has 150,000 to 200,000 clones, 70% appearing once. The specimen sequenced was PBMCs. These receptors all stem from a man between 18 and 29 years old in good health and CMV-seropositive. CDR3s include the opening cysteine and the closing phenylalanine or tryptophan. The D gene is left open where the match is weak. Expanded clones get a size class; other rows say once, few or many, or leave the size out.

J | length | V | D | size | CDR3 | DNA
TRBJ2-2 | 15 | TRBV5-1 | TRBD1 | - | CASSPGQINTGELFF | TGCGCCAGCAGCCCGGGACAGATTAACACCGGGGAGCTGTTTTTT
TRBJ1-4 | 15 | TRBV5-6 | TRBD1 | - | CASSKQGAANEKLFF | TGTGCCAGCAGCAAACAGGGGGCGGCTAATGAAAAACTGTTTTTT
TRBJ1-2 | 15 | TRBV5-8 | TRBD1 | few | CASSLEPGQGYGYTF | TGTGCCAGCAGCTTGGAGCCGGGACAGGGGTATGGCTACACCTTC
TRBJ2-1 | 13 | TRBV30 | TRBD2 | - | CAWNGGRNNEQFF | TGTGCCTGGAATGGCGGGAGGAACAATGAGCAGTTCTTC
TRBJ2-3 | 16 | TRBV19 | - | - | CASSIVRYEGTDTQYF | TGTGCCAGTAGTATAGTCCGGTACGAAGGCACAGATACGCAGTATTTT
TRBJ2-1 | 14 | TRBV11-2 | - | - | CASSLGLSYNEQFF | TGTGCCAGCAGCTTAGGACTCTCCTACAATGAGCAGTTCTTC
TRBJ2-2 | 18 | TRBV4-2 | - | - | CASSQKGRRLANTGELFF | TGTGCCAGCAGCCAAAAAGGTCGGAGGCTAGCGAACACCGGGGAGCTGTTTTTT
TRBJ1-6 | 17 | TRBV7-8 | - | - | CASSLLTGSEYNSPLHF | TGTGCCAGCAGCTTACTAACAGGGTCGGAATATAATTCACCCCTCCACTTT
TRBJ2-5 | 15 | TRBV11-2 | - | - | CASSPGQGIQETQYF | TGTGCCAGCAGCCCCGGGCAGGGGATCCAAGAGACCCAGTACTTC
TRBJ2-2 | 15 | TRBV6-4 | TRBD2 | once | CASSDRGANTGELFF | TGTGCCAGCAGTGATCGGGGGGCGAACACCGGGGAGCTGTTTTTT
TRBJ1-1 | 14 | TRBV7-2 | - | - | CASSFSDGNTEAFF | TGTGCCAGCAGCTTTAGCGACGGGAACACTGAAGCTTTCTTT